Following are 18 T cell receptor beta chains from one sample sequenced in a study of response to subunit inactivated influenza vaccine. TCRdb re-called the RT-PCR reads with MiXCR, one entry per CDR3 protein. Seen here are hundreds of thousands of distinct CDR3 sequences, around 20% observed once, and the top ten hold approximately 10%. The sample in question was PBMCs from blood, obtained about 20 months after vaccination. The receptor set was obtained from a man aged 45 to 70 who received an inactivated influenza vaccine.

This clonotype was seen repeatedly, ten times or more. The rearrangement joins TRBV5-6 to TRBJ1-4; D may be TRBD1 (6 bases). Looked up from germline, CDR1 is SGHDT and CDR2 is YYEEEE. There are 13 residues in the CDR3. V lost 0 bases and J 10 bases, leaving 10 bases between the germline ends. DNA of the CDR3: TGTGCCAGCAGCTTGGAAGGGGGTCGAAAACTGTTTTTT. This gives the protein CASSLEGGRKLFF.

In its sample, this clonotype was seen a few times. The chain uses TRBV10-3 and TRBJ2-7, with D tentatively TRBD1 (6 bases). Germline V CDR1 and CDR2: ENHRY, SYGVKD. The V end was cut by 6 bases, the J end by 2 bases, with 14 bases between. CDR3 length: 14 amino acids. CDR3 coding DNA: TGTGCCATCAGGGAGCCCGGACAGACCTACGAGCAGTACTTC. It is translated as CAIREPGQTYEQYF.

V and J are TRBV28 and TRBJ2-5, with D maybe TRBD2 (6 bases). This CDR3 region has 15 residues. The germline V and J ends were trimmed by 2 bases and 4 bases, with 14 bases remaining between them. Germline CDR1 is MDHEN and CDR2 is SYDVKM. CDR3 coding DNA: TGTGCCAGCAGTTTAGCGGGACCCCGCGCAGAGACCCAGTACTTC. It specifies CASSLAGPRAETQYF.

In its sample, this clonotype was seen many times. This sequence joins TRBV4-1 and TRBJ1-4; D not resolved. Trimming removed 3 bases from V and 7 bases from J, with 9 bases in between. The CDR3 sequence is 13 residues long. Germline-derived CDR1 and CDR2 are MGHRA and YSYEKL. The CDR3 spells CASSQALSEKLFF. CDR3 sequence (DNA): TGCGCCAGCAGCCAGGCCCTAAGTGAAAAACTGTTTTTT.

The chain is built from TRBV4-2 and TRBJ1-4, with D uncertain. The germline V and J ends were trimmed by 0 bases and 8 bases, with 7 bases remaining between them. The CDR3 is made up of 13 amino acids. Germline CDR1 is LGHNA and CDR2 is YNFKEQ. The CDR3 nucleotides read TGTGCCAGCAGCCAAGATATAAGAGAAAAACTGTTTTTT. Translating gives CASSQDIREKLFF.

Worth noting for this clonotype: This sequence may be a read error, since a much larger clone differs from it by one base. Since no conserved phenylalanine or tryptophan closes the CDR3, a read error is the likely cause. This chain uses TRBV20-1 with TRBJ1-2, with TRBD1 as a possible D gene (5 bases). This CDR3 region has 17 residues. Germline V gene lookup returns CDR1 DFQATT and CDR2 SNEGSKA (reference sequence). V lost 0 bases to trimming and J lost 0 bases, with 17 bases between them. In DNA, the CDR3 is TGCAGTGCTAGAGAGTTAGCCGGGACGTCTTCTAACTATGGCTACACCTCC. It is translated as CSARELAGTSSNYGYTS.

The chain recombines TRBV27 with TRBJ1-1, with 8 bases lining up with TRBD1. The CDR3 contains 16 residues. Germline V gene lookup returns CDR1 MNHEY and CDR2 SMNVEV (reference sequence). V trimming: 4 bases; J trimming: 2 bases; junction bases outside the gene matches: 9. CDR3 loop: CASSSPLAGGNTEAFF. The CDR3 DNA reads TGTGCCAGCAGTTCCCCTCTAGCAGGGGGCAACACTGAAGCTTTCTTT.

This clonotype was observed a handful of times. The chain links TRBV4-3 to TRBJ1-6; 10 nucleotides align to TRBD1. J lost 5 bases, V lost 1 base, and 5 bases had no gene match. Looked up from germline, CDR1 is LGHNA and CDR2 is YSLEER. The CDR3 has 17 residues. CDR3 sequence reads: CASSQVVGQGHNSPLHF. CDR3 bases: TGCGCCAGCAGCCAAGTGGTGGGACAGGGGCATAATTCACCCCTCCACTTT.

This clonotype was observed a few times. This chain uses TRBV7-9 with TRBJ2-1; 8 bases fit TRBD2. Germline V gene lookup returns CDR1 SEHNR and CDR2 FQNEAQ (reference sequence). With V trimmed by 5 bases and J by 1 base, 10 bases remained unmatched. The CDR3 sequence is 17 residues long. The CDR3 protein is CASSHPVGTRSYNEQFF. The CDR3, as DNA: TGTGCCAGCAGCCATCCGGTTGGGACTAGGTCCTACAATGAGCAGTTCTTC.

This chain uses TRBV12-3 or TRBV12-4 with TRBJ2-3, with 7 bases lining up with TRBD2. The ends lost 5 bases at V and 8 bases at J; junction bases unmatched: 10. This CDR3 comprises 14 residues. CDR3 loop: CASSPLVSGGTQYF. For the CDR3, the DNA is TGTGCCAGCAGTCCACTAGTGTCGGGGGGTACGCAGTATTTT.

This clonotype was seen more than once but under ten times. CDR3 DNA sequence: TGCAGCGTTGAAAAAGCGGGGGGCTTCCCGTACAATGAGCAGTTCTTC. Translation gives CSVEKAGGFPYNEQFF. The chain has TRBV29-1 and TRBJ2-1; 9 positions agree with TRBD2. J was trimmed by 4 bases and V by 2 bases; bases with no gene match: 9. Per germline, CDR1 SQVTM and CDR2 ANQGSEA. The CDR3 is 16 residues long.

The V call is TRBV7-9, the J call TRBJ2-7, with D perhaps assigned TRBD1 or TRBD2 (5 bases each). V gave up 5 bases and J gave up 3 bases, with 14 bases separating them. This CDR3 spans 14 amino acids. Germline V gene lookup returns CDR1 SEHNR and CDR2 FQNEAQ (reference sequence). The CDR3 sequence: CASSITRDGYEQYF. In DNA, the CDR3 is TGTGCCAGCAGCATTACAAGGGACGGCTACGAGCAGTACTTC.

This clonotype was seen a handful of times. The CDR3 coding sequence is TGTGCCAGCAGTTATGGTGGACACAATGAGCAGTTCTTC. It is translated as CASSYGGHNEQFF. The chain combines TRBV7-3 with TRBJ2-1; D gene uncertain. Germline CDR1 and CDR2: SGHTA and FQGTGA. The length of the CDR3 is 13 residues. Trimming removed 6 bases at V and 5 bases at J, with 11 bases between. The entire variable domain, with the rest obtained from reference TRBV7-3 and TRBJ2-1, is as follows: GAGVSQTPSNKVTEKGKYVELRCDPISGHTALYWYRQSLGQGPEFLIYFQGTGAADDSGLPNDRFFAVRPEGSVSTLKIQRTERGDSAVYLCASSYGGHNEQFFGPGTRLTVL.

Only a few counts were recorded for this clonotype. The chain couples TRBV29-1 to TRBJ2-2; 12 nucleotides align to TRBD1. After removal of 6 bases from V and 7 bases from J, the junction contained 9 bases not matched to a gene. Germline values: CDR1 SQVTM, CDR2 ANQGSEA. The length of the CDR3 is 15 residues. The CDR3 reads CSVLGDRGLGGELFF. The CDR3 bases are TGCAGCGTATTGGGGGACAGGGGGCTTGGCGGGGAGCTGTTTTTT.

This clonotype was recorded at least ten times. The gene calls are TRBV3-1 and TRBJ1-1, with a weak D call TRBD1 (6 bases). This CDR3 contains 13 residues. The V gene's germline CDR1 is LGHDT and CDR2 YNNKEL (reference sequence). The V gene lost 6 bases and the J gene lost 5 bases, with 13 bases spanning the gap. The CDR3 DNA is TGTGCCAGCAGAATACAGGGAGGGACTGAAGCTTTCTTT. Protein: CASRIQGGTEAFF.

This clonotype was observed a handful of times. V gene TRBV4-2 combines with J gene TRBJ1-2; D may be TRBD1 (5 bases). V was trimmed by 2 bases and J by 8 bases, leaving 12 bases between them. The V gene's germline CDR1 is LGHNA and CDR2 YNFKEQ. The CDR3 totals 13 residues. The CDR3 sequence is CASSQPDMRGYTF. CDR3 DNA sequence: TGTGCCAGCAGCCAACCGGACATGAGAGGCTACACCTTC.

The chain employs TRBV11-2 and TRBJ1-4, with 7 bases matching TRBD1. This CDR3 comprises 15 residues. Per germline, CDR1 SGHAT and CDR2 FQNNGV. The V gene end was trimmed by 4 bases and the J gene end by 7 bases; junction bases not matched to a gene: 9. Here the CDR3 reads CASSSRDRAIEKLFF. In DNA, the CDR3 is TGTGCCAGCAGCTCACGCGACAGGGCGATTGAAAAACTGTTTTTT.

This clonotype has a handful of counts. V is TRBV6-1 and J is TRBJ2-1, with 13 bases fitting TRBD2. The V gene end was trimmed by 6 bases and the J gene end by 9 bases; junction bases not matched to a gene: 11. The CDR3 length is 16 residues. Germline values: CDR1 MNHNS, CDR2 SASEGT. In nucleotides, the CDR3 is TGTGCCAGCAGACCTCTCGGACTAGCGGGAGATCTTGAGCAGTTCTTC. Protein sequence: CASRPLGLAGDLEQFF.